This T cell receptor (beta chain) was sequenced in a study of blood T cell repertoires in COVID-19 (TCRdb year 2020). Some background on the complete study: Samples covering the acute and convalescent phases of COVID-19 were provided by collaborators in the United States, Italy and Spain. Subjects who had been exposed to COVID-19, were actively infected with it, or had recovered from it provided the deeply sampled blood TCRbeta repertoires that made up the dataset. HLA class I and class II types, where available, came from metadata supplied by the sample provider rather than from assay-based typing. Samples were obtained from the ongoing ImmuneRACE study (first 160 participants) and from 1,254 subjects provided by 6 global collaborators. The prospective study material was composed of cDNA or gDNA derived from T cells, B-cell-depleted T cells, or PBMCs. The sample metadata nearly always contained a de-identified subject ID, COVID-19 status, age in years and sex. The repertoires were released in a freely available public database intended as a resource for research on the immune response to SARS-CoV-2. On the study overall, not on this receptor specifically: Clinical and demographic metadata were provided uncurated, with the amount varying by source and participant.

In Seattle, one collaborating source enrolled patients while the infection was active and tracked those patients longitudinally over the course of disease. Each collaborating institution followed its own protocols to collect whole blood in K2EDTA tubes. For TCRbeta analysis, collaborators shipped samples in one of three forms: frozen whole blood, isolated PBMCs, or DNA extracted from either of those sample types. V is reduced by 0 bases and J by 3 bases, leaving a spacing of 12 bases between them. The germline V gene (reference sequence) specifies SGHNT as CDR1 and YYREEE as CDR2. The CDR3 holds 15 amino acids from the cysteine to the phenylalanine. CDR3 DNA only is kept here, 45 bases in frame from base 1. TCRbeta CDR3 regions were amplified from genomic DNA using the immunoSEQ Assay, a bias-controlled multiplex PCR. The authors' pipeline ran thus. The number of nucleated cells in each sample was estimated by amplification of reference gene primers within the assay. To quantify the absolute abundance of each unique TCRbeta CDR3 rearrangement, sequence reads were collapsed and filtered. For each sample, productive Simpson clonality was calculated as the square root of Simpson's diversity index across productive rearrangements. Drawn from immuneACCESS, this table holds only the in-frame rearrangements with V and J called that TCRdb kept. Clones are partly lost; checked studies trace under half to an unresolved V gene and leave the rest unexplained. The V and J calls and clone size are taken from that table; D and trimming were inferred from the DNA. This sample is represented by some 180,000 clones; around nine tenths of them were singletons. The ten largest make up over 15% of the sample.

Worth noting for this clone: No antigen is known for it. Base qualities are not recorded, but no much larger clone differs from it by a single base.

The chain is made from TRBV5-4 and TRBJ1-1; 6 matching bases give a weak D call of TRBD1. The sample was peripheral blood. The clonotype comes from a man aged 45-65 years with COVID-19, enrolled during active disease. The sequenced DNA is TGTGCCAGCAGCTTGGCTCCGCGACAGGACACTGAAGCTTTCTTT. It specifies CASSLAPRQDTEAFF.